The 28 T cell receptor beta chains reported below all come from one sample, sequenced in a study of shared clonotypes between healthy human individuals. The method was immunoSEQ multiplex PCR; TCRdb's version includes in-frame clones alone and lacks a portion of them. Among under 600,000 clones, around 77% were seen once, and the ten largest hold 12%. Sequenced: PBMCs. These receptors originate from a middle-aged woman in good health. Some clones in this sample may be carry-over from other donors' samples.

About this clone: Other DNA sequences from this sample encode an identical CDR3 as well. V is TRBV7-2 and J is TRBJ2-1; 13 nucleotides match TRBD2. V trimming: 5 bases; J trimming: 4 bases; junction bases outside the gene matches: 2. The CDR3 has 15 amino acids. CDR1 and CDR2 (germline): SGHTA, FQGNSA. CDR3 amino acids: CASSPLAGGYNEQFF. CDR3 in DNA: TGTGCCAGCAGCCCACTAGCGGGAGGGTACAATGAGCAGTTCTTC.

The chain links TRBV6-5 to TRBJ1-1; TRBD1 is a possible D gene (6 bases). V was trimmed by 2 bases and J by 11 bases, leaving 18 bases between them. The CDR3 runs 14 residues. In germline, CDR1 is MNHEY, CDR2 SVGAGI. The CDR3 bases are TGTGCCAGCAGTTACCTAGACGCCGGGGGCACGGCTTTCTTT. Protein: CASSYLDAGGTAFF.

This clone was seen a single time. This likely reflects a read error, since a far larger clone is one base away. Other DNA sequences in the sample encode the same CDR3. The gene calls are TRBV7-8 and TRBJ1-6; 8 nucleotides match TRBD1. Germline V CDR1 and CDR2: SGHVS, FQNEAQ. CDR3 length: 12 residues. CDR3: CASSFQQGALHF. CDR3 DNA: TGTGCCAGTAGCTTCCAACAGGGGGCCCTCCACTTT.

The rearrangement links TRBV30 to TRBJ2-5; 12 bases are shared with TRBD2. Germline V lookup: CDR1 GTSNPN, CDR2 SVGIG (reference sequence). The CDR3 runs to 17 residues. V gave up 4 bases and J gave up 0 bases; unmatched junction bases: 9. Written as DNA, the CDR3 is TGTGCCTGGACCGGACAGGGACTAGCGGGCTACCAAGAGACCCAGTACTTC. Translating it yields CAWTGQGLAGYQETQYF.

The chain is built from TRBV27 and TRBJ2-2; 7 bases align to TRBD2. With 5 bases clipped from V and 1 base from J, the junction kept 4 bases outside the gene matches. Germline V CDR1 and CDR2: MNHEY, SMNVEV (reference sequence). The CDR3 loop spans 15 amino acids. CDR3 coding DNA: TGTGCCAGCAGTCCCCAGCGGGGGAACACCGGGGAGCTGTTTTTT. It translates to CASSPQRGNTGELFF.

The J gene is TRBJ2-3, the V gene TRBV7-2; 7 bases map to TRBD2. The CDR3 is made up of 15 amino acids. Germline V lookup: CDR1 SGHTA, CDR2 FQGNSA. Unmatched junction bases numbered 8, after V lost 6 bases and J lost 2 bases. The CDR3 sequence is CASRSTAGVTDTQYF. CDR3 in DNA: TGTGCCAGCAGGTCCACCGCGGGAGTCACAGATACGCAGTATTTT. Variable domain in full (rest from reference TRBV7-2 and TRBJ2-3): GAGVSQSPSNKVTEKGKDVELRCDPISGHTALYWYRQSLGQGLEFLIYFQGNSAPDKSGLPSDRFSAERTGGSVSTLTIQRTQQEDSAVYLCASRSTAGVTDTQYFGPGTRLTVL.

J is TRBJ1-5 and V is TRBV7-7; unclear D gene. The V and J ends lost 1 base and 3 bases respectively, with 10 bases between them. The CDR3 length is 15 residues. Germline V gene lookup returns CDR1 SSHAT and CDR2 FNYEAQ (reference sequence). This CDR3 reads CASSLEGTFNQPQHF. CDR3 coding DNA: TGTGCCAGCAGCTTAGAGGGTACTTTCAATCAGCCCCAGCATTTT.

The V and J genes are TRBV6-1 and TRBJ2-2; the D call may be TRBD1 or TRBD2 (5 bases each). Trimming cost V 2 bases and J 1 base, with 17 bases left between them. The V gene's germline CDR1 is MNHNS and CDR2 SASEGT. The CDR3 runs 18 residues. The CDR3, as DNA: TGTGCCAGCAGTGAACCAGGAACCGGGACGGGGAACACCGGGGAGCTGTTTTTT. This sequence encodes CASSEPGTGTGNTGELFF.

The chain links TRBV5-1 to TRBJ2-3; D gene unclear. Deletions cut 0 bases from V and 6 bases from J, with 17 bases between. This CDR3 is built from 16 residues. CDR1 and CDR2 from the germline V gene are SGHRS and YFSETQ. The CDR3 reads CASSLAMGMGSDTQYF. CDR3 DNA sequence: TGCGCCAGCAGCTTGGCCATGGGGATGGGGTCGGATACGCAGTATTTT.

This chain connects TRBV4-3 to TRBJ2-1, with D unclear. The CDR3 length is 13 residues. Germline loops: CDR1 LGHNA, CDR2 YSLEER. V lost 4 bases to trimming and J lost 9 bases, with 13 bases between them. In DNA form, the CDR3 reads TGCGCCAGCAGCCTTAAGAGGCTAGGTGAGCAGTTCTTC. As protein: CASSLKRLGEQFF.

The chain employs TRBV29-1 and TRBJ2-1; 11 bases map to TRBD1. The CDR3 loop spans 14 amino acids. After removal of 7 bases from V and 8 bases from J, the junction contained 10 bases not matched to a gene. Germline lookup yields CDR1 SQVTM and CDR2 ANQGSEA. As DNA, the CDR3 is TGCAGCGCAAAGGTTCCGGGACAGGGGGATGAGCAGTTCTTC. Protein sequence: CSAKVPGQGDEQFF.

The gene calls are TRBV29-1 and TRBJ2-7; D gene ambiguous. Germline assignment: CDR1 SQVTM and CDR2 ANQGSEA. Trimming pared 7 bases from V and 0 bases from J, leaving 10 bases between. The CDR3 loop spans 12 amino acids. This CDR3 reads CSARWASYEQYF. CDR3 sequence (DNA): TGCAGCGCACGGTGGGCCTCCTACGAGCAGTACTTC.

In DNA form, the CDR3 reads TGTGCCAGCAGACTACTTGGAGGGTCTGACGAGCAGTACTTC. Translation: CASRLLGGSDEQYF. The chain uses TRBV6-6 and TRBJ2-7; tentative D call: TRBD2 (6 bases). V was cut by 6 bases and J by 5 bases, with 17 bases left in between. Per germline, CDR1 MNHNY and CDR2 SVGAGI (reference sequence). This CDR3 spans 14 amino acids.

The chain couples TRBV7-2 to TRBJ2-2; D is undetermined. The CDR3 runs 12 residues. Trimming took off 3 bases at V and 2 bases at J, with 1 base between the two ends. Germline V gives CDR1 SGHTA, CDR2 FQGNSA. CDR3: CASSFNTGELFF. In nucleotides, the CDR3 is TGTGCCAGCAGCTTCAACACCGGGGAGCTGTTTTTT.

This clone has only one observation. This chain uses TRBV9 with TRBJ2-1; TRBD2 matches at 7 bases. Germline trimming cut 0 bases from V and 4 bases from J; bases unmatched to any gene: 4. Germline CDR1 SGDLS, CDR2 YYNGEE. The CDR3 has 15 amino acids. The CDR3 bases are TGTGCCAGCAGCGTAGCCCAGCGGGGTTACAATGAGCAGTTCTTC. Amino acids: CASSVAQRGYNEQFF.

The V and J genes are TRBV4-1 and TRBJ2-1, with 14 bases fitting TRBD2. Trimming removed 7 bases from V and 7 bases from J; junction bases left unmatched: 3. From germline, CDR1 is MGHRA and CDR2 YSYEKL. The CDR3 consists of 14 residues. This chain's CDR3 is CASKGLAGVNEQFF. CDR3 bases: TGCGCCAGCAAGGGACTAGCGGGAGTTAATGAGCAGTTCTTC.

This clone showed up just a few times. V gene TRBV19 combines with J gene TRBJ2-1, with TRBD2 matching over 13 bases. This CDR3 spans 15 amino acids. Per the germline V gene, CDR1 is LNHDA and CDR2 is SQIVND (reference sequence). V shed 7 bases and J 4 bases; nucleotides not matched to a gene: 4. The CDR3 bases are TGTGCCAGTACCTTGACTAGCGGGAGGTACAATGAGCAGTTCTTC. Translation: CASTLTSGRYNEQFF.

This clone was found a few times. V gene TRBV2 combines with J gene TRBJ2-7; 9 nucleotides line up with TRBD1. V lost 7 bases and J lost 6; bases outside the gene matches: 4. The CDR3 covers 12 residues. CDR1 is SNHLY, CDR2 FYNNEI, per germline. DNA for the CDR3: TGTGCCAGCAACAGGGGGCGTAGCGAGCAGTACTTC. It yields the protein CASNRGRSEQYF.

The chain joins TRBV5-6 to TRBJ2-1; D is perhaps TRBD1 (6 bases). The CDR3 has 13 residues. Germline CDR1 and CDR2: SGHDT and YYEEEE. Trimming removed 1 base from V and 12 bases from J, with 14 bases in between. CDR3 loop: CASSLRGMGLQFF. CDR3 coding DNA: TGTGCCAGCAGCTTGAGGGGGATGGGGCTGCAGTTCTTC.

Concerning this clone: A much larger clone lies a single base off, so this may be a read error. The chain recombines TRBV28 with TRBJ2-7; D call uncertain. From germline, CDR1 is MDHEN and CDR2 SYDVKM. This CDR3 is 12 amino acids long. Trimming left V 6 bases short and J 1 base short, with 7 bases between. CDR3 amino acids: CASSGSSYEQYF. DNA for the CDR3: TGTGCCAGCAGCGGCAGTTCCTACGAGCAGTACTTC. The whole variable domain, filled in from reference TRBV28 and TRBJ2-7, reads DVKVTQSSRYLVKRTGEKVFLECVQDMDHENMFWYRQDPGLGLRLIYFSYDVKMKEKGDIPEGYSVSREKKERFSLILESASTNQTSMYLCASSGSSYEQYFGPGTRLTVT.

The genes are TRBV5-6 and TRBJ1-1; D remains unclear. The CDR3 covers 15 residues. The V end was cut by 5 bases, the J end by 4 bases, with 18 bases between. From germline, CDR1 is SGHDT and CDR2 YYEEEE. The CDR3 loop reads CASREGRFRSTEAFF. CDR3 in DNA: TGTGCCAGCAGGGAGGGAAGGTTTCGGAGCACTGAAGCTTTCTTT.

The chain uses TRBV18 and TRBJ2-3; 8 bases are a match to TRBD1. The germline CDR1 and CDR2 sequences are KGHSH and LQKENI. The CDR3 totals 13 residues. J lost 3 bases, V lost 6 bases, and 2 bases had no gene match. CDR3 loop: CASSRTGTDTQYF. As DNA, the CDR3 is TGTGCCAGCTCGCGGACAGGGACAGATACGCAGTATTTT.

This chain connects TRBV5-1 to TRBJ2-7, with 8 bases that match TRBD2. Germline CDR1 reads SGHRS; CDR2 reads YFSETQ. The CDR3 totals 14 residues. The V and J ends lost 3 bases and 3 bases, in that order; junction bases with no gene match: 5. CDR3 loop: CASSSSGGRYEQYF. CDR3 coding DNA: TGCGCCAGCAGCTCGTCGGGGGGGCGCTACGAGCAGTACTTC.

This clone was detected only a few times. V gene TRBV28 combines with J gene TRBJ2-3; the match to TRBD1 covers 9 bases. Germline CDR1 reads MDHEN; CDR2 reads SYDVKM. The CDR3 length is 16 residues. The V and J ends lost 5 bases and 2 bases, in that order; junction bases with no gene match: 8. CDR3 region: CASSELGTGNTDTQYF. The CDR3 nucleotides read TGTGCCAGCAGTGAACTAGGGACAGGGAACACAGATACGCAGTATTTT.

The V gene is TRBV6-6, the J gene TRBJ2-3; D is perhaps TRBD2 (6 bases). The CDR3 has 12 residues. The V and J ends lost 2 bases and 9 bases respectively, with 9 bases between them. Germline V gene data show CDR1 as MNHNY and CDR2 as SVGAGI (reference sequence). The CDR3 DNA follows: TGTGCCAGCAGTTACCAAGGGAGGACGCAGTATTTT. It specifies CASSYQGRTQYF.

Concerning this clone: A far bigger clonotype differs at one base, so this is likely a read error. In the same sample, other DNA sequences code for this CDR3. The J gene is TRBJ2-7, the V gene TRBV5-4; a possible D gene is TRBD2 (6 bases). The CDR3 contains 16 residues. CDR1 SGHNT and CDR2 YYREEE come from the germline V gene (reference sequence). V gave up 4 bases and J gave up 6 bases, with 23 bases separating them. The CDR3 sequence: CASSQGLSGLRAEQYF. CDR3 in DNA: TGTGCCAGCAGCCAGGGATTATCGGGACTCCGGGCCGAGCAGTACTTC.

This chain connects TRBV7-9 to TRBJ2-3; D is perhaps TRBD2 (6 bases). Germline lookup yields CDR1 SEHNR and CDR2 FQNEAQ (reference sequence). This CDR3 spans 15 amino acids. Trimming took 11 bases from V and 4 from J, leaving 22 bases between them. CDR3 sequence reads: CALWTSRPGADTQYF. CDR3 in DNA: TGTGCCTTATGGACTTCCCGCCCGGGGGCAGATACGCAGTATTTT.

This clone occurred a few times. This chain links TRBV15 with TRBJ2-6; D is possibly TRBD1 or TRBD2 (7 bases each). The germline V and J ends were trimmed by 8 bases and 4 bases, with 12 bases remaining between them. CDR1 is LNHNV, CDR2 YYDKDF, per germline (reference sequence). CDR3 length equals 14 residues. The CDR3 here is CATARGGGANVLTF. In nucleotides, the CDR3 is TGTGCCACCGCCAGGGGGGGCGGGGCCAACGTCCTGACTTTC.